These 19 T cell receptor beta chains were sequenced from one sample in a study of blood T cell repertoires in COVID-19. TCRdb keeps only in-frame clones here, not all; method: immunoSEQ multiplex PCR. Among about 260,000 clones listed, roughly 90% were seen once. Sequenced: PBMCs or T cells enriched from blood (not recorded which). The receptors come from a man aged 40-55 years who had been exposed to COVID-19.

This rearrangement joins TRBV9 to TRBJ2-5; a possible D gene is TRBD2 (5 bases). The CDR3 covers 14 residues. The germline V and J ends were trimmed by 6 bases and 2 bases, with 14 bases remaining between them. CDR1 and CDR2 (germline): SGDLS, YYNGEE. The DNA for the CDR3 is TGTGCCAGCAATGCAGGCGGGCTGCAAGAGACCCAGTACTTC. Its translation: CASNAGGLQETQYF.

V is TRBV24-1 and J is TRBJ1-1; weak D call: TRBD1 (5 bases). Trimming cost V 5 bases and J 1 base, with 13 bases left between them. This CDR3 region has 15 residues. Germline CDR1 is KGHDR and CDR2 is SFDVKD. The CDR3 here is CATSATGLSNTEAFF. The CDR3 coding sequence is TGTGCCACCAGTGCTACGGGACTCTCGAACACTGAAGCTTTCTTT.

CDR3 amino acids: CASTETGANTEAFF. CDR3 DNA: TGTGCCAGCACAGAGACAGGGGCGAACACTGAAGCTTTCTTT. The genes are TRBV28 and TRBJ1-1; 8 nucleotides match TRBD1. Germline lookup yields CDR1 MDHEN and CDR2 SYDVKM. The CDR3 is 14 amino acids. Trimming cost V 7 bases and J 1 base; bases outside gene matches: 5.

V gene TRBV18 combines with J gene TRBJ2-5, with D uncertain. Per germline, CDR1 KGHSH and CDR2 LQKENI. The germline V and J ends were trimmed by 0 bases and 5 bases, with 4 bases remaining between them. CDR3 length: 12 amino acids. CDR3 DNA sequence: TGTGCCAGCTCACCACCGGAGGAGACCCAGTACTTC. Its protein is CASSPPEETQYF.

There are a few counts of this clone. This chain links TRBV9 with TRBJ2-2; TRBD1 agrees at 9 bases. This CDR3 is built from 16 residues. CDR1 is SGDLS and CDR2 is YYNGEE in the germline V gene. The J segment lost 6 bases and the V segment lost 3 bases, leaving 9 bases of the junction unmatched. CDR3 in amino acids: CASSAPGQGMSGELFF. The CDR3 DNA follows: TGTGCCAGCAGCGCACCGGGACAGGGTATGTCCGGGGAGCTGTTTTTT.

This clone was seen only a few times. The V gene is TRBV6-4, the J gene TRBJ2-1; 10 bases agree with TRBD2. CDR3 length equals 15 residues. J was trimmed by 6 bases and V by 3 bases; bases with no gene match: 5. Per the germline V gene, CDR1 is MRHNA and CDR2 is SNTAGT. The CDR3, as DNA: TGTGCCAGCAGTGATAGTGGACTAGCGGCCAATGAGCAGTTCTTC. This codes for CASSDSGLAANEQFF.

The gene calls are TRBV7-3 and TRBJ2-1; weak D call: TRBD2 (6 bases). Germline CDR1 is SGHTA and CDR2 is FQGTGA. The CDR3 runs 14 residues. Trimming took 2 bases from V and 9 from J, leaving 14 bases between them. In nucleotides, the CDR3 is TGTGCCAGCAGCTTAGGCACTAGCTCTGGTGAGCAGTTCTTC. It codes for CASSLGTSSGEQFF.

The V gene is TRBV7-2, the J gene TRBJ2-2; D unclear. The CDR3 sequence is 14 residues long. Germline assignment: CDR1 SGHTA and CDR2 FQGNSA. The V gene lost 5 bases and the J gene lost 2 bases, with 9 bases spanning the gap. The CDR3 is CASSPTGNTGELFF. The CDR3 region has the DNA TGTGCCAGCAGCCCCACGGGTAACACCGGGGAGCTGTTTTTT.

The rearrangement joins TRBV29-1 to TRBJ1-2; tentative D call: TRBD1 (6 bases). CDR3 length equals 11 residues. V gave up 8 bases and J gave up 6 bases, with 13 bases separating them. CDR1 and CDR2 from the germline V gene are SQVTM and ANQGSEA. CDR3 nucleotide sequence: TGCAGCCTAAGACAGGAACATGGCTACACCTTC. Its protein product is CSLRQEHGYTF.

The V call is TRBV28, the J call TRBJ2-6; tentatively, D is TRBD2 (5 bases). CDR3 size: 14 residues. V lost 10 bases and J 2 bases, leaving 12 bases between the germline ends. The germline CDR1 and CDR2 sequences are MDHEN and SYDVKM. The DNA for the CDR3 is TGTGCCATTTCTCCCGGGACTGGGGCCAACGTCCTGACTTTC. This codes for CAISPGTGANVLTF.

The V and J genes are TRBV11-3 and TRBJ2-7; D may be TRBD1 (6 bases). CDR1 is SGHNT, CDR2 YENEEA, per germline. Trimming shortened V by 5 bases and J by 1 base, and 12 bases separated the two germline ends. The CDR3 runs to 14 residues. The CDR3 nucleotides read TGTGCCAGCAGCCCCGCACAGGGATCCTACGAGCAGTACTTC. Amino acids: CASSPAQGSYEQYF. The complete variable domain, with remaining parts taken from reference TRBV11-3 and TRBJ2-7, reads EAGVVQSPRYKIIEKKQPVAFWCNPISGHNTLYWYLQNLGQGPELLIRYENEEAVDDSQLPKDRFSAERLKGVDSTLKIQPAELGDSAVYLCASSPAQGSYEQYFGPGTRLTVT.

Turning to this clone: The identical CDR3 is also encoded by other nucleotide sequences in the sample. The J gene is TRBJ1-1, the V gene TRBV7-3, with a possible D match to TRBD1 (5 bases). V was pared by 1 base and J by 2 bases, with 11 bases between. The germline V gene encodes CDR1 SGHTA and CDR2 FQGTGA. The CDR3 is 15 amino acids. CDR3 amino acids: CASSLMGGTNTEAFF. The DNA of the CDR3 is TGTGCCAGCAGCTTAATGGGGGGAACCAACACTGAAGCTTTCTTT.

This chain links TRBV11-1 with TRBJ2-1; tentative D call: TRBD2 (6 bases). V was pared by 6 bases and J by 1 base, with 10 bases between. Germline assignment: CDR1 SGHAT and CDR2 FQDESV (reference sequence). The CDR3 is 14 amino acids. CDR3 sequence: CASRKRGSYNEQFF. The CDR3 nucleotides are TGTGCCAGCAGAAAACGGGGGTCCTACAATGAGCAGTTCTTC.

The rearrangement uses TRBV18 and TRBJ1-1; TRBD1 aligns across 7 bases. Losses at the gene ends were 1 base for V and 1 base for J; bases not matched to a gene: 6. Germline V CDR1 and CDR2: KGHSH, LQKENI. CDR3 length equals 16 residues. The CDR3 reads CASSPLRTGSNTEAFF. As DNA, the CDR3 is TGTGCCAGCTCACCACTAAGGACAGGCTCGAACACTGAAGCTTTCTTT.

The chain recombines TRBV3-1 (or the pseudogene TRBV3-2) with TRBJ1-2; D might be TRBD1 (5 bases). V lost 6 bases, J lost 4 bases, and 12 bases lay in between. CDR3 length equals 13 residues. CDR1 is LGHDT and CDR2 is YNNKEL in the germline V gene (reference sequence). The CDR3 DNA is TGTGCCAGCAGTCAGGGTACGGCCTATGGCTACACCTTC. This codes for CASSQGTAYGYTF.

This chain uses TRBV28 with TRBJ2-4; 8 bases are shared with TRBD2. Per germline, CDR1 MDHEN and CDR2 SYDVKM. CDR3 size: 15 residues. Trimming removed 5 bases from V and 8 bases from J; junction bases left unmatched: 11. The CDR3 loop is CASSPPGGFEDIQYF. The CDR3 DNA sequence: TGTGCCAGCAGTCCCCCGGGGGGGTTTGAGGACATTCAGTACTTC. Together with reference TRBV28 and TRBJ2-4, the CDR3 gives the full variable domain: DVKVTQSSRYLVKRTGEKVFLECVQDMDHENMFWYRQDPGLGLRLIYFSYDVKMKEKGDIPEGYSVSREKKERFSLILESASTNQTSMYLCASSPPGGFEDIQYFGAGTRLSVL.

This rearrangement joins TRBV5-1 to TRBJ2-3; 9 nucleotides match TRBD2. The junction had 1 base not matched to a gene; V was cut back by 7 bases and J by 1 base. This CDR3 region has 13 residues. Germline values: CDR1 SGHRS, CDR2 YFSETQ. The CDR3 nucleotides are TGCGCCAGCCGGACTAGCGGCACAGATACGCAGTATTTT. Residues: CASRTSGTDTQYF.

The chain couples TRBV3-1 (or the pseudogene TRBV3-2) to TRBJ1-1; no reliable D call. Trimming removed 4 bases from V and 5 bases from J, with 8 bases in between. The length of the CDR3 is 12 residues. Germline V gene data show CDR1 as LGHDT and CDR2 as YNNKEL (reference sequence). The CDR3 here is CASSPTGTEAFF. The CDR3 coding sequence is TGTGCCAGCAGCCCGACGGGGACTGAAGCTTTCTTT.

The rearrangement uses TRBV27 and TRBJ1-4, with 11 positions matching TRBD1. In germline, CDR1 is MNHEY, CDR2 SMNVEV (reference sequence). The ends lost 5 bases at V and 3 bases at J; junction bases unmatched: 8. This CDR3 contains 17 residues. CDR3 amino acids: CASSPRTGGMANEKLFF. The CDR3 region has the DNA TGTGCCAGCAGTCCCCGGACAGGGGGCATGGCTAATGAAAAACTGTTTTTT.